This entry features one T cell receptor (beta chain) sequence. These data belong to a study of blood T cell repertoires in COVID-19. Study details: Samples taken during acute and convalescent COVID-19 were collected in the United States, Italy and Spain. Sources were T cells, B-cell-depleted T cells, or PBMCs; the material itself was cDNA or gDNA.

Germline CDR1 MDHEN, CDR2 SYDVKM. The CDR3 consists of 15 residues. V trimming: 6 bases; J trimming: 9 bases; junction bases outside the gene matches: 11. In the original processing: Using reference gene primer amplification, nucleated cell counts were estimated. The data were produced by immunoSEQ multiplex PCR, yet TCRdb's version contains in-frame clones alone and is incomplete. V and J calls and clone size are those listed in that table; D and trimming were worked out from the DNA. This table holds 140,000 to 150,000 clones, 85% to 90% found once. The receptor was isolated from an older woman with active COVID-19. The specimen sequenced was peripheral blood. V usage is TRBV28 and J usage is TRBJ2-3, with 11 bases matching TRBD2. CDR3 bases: TGTGCCAGCAGACCCTATAGGGGACTAGCGGACACGCAGTATTTT. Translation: CASRPYRGLADTQYF.